This T cell receptor beta chain is from a study of shared clonotypes between healthy human individuals. General observations from the study: Naive subsets, compared against memory subsets, generally had larger estimated richness values.

Generated by immunoSEQ multiplex PCR, the TCRdb table keeps only in-frame clones and is missing some. The sample lists 150,000 to 200,000 clones, roughly 70% seen once, with 8% to 13% in the top ten. As to this clone: Its antigen is undetermined.

The CDR3 is 11 amino acids. V dropped 6 bases and J dropped 5 bases, with 7 bases sitting between them. The V gene's germline CDR1 is SGHAT and CDR2 FQNNGV. The sequenced sample consisted of memory CD4+ T cells sorted from blood. The subset is: CD45RA-negative fraction. The chain has TRBV11-2 and TRBJ2-5; D remains ambiguous. The sequence was obtained from a man aged 25-45 years in good health. DNA of the CDR3: TGTGCCAGCAGGGCCGGGGAGACCCAGTACTTC. Residues: CASRAGETQYF.